The present T cell receptor (beta chain) was sequenced within a study of radiation and T cells in renal cell carcinoma. Study findings and constraints: From baseline, blood top tumor clonotypes peaked at 2 weeks post-radiation.

Remarks on this clone: Its antigen is not known.

The data were produced by immunoSEQ multiplex PCR, yet TCRdb's version contains in-frame clones alone and is incomplete. The table includes around 170,000 clones, about 88% detected once. Per the germline V gene, CDR1 is LNHDA and CDR2 is SQIVND (reference sequence). V lost 7 bases, J lost 1 base, and 20 bases lay in between. The length of the CDR3 is 18 residues. Time point meaning: blood 4 weeks post-SBRT, at nephrectomy. Treatment described: 15 Gy SBRT to primary tumor, nephrectomy 4 weeks later. Nephrectomy followed 15 Gy stereotactic body radiation by 4 weeks. Clear cell pathology was present in this patient's renal cell carcinoma.

V usage is TRBV19 and J usage is TRBJ2-6; the D gene is possibly TRBD2 (6 bases). The TCR comes from a woman aged 45-60 years with renal cell carcinoma. The sample in question was blood, obtained from a patient whose treatment included radiotherapy and nephrectomy. CDR3 sequence reads: CASMRGGYVDSGANVLTF. Written as DNA, the CDR3 is TGTGCCAGTATGCGGGGCGGGTACGTGGATTCTGGGGCCAACGTCCTGACTTTC.